This T cell receptor (beta chain) is from a study of T cell responses to AZD1222 COVID-19 vaccine. The analysis combined second doses at about 4 or about 12 weeks. Generated by immunoSEQ multiplex PCR, the TCRdb table keeps only in-frame clones and is missing some. The table records 90,000 to 95,000 clones, approximately 87% of them present only once. Sequences were derived from peripheral blood, sampled 28 days after the second AZD1222 dose. This receptor was obtained from an adult who received the AZD1222 COVID-19 vaccine.

CDR3 region: CASSQERHRELFF. CDR3 DNA sequence: TGTGCCAGCAGCCAAGAACGCCACCGAGAGCTGTTTTTT. The rearrangement links TRBV3-1 (or the pseudogene TRBV3-2) to TRBJ2-2; D remains unclear. V lost 0 bases and J 11 bases, leaving 10 bases between the germline ends. The germline V gene encodes CDR1 LGHDT and CDR2 YNNKEL (reference sequence). The CDR3 is made up of 13 amino acids.